This T cell receptor (beta chain) is from a study of shared clonotypes between healthy human individuals. For the study at large: Per donor, three plates held CD4 naive cells, three held CD4 memory, two held CD8 naive and one held CD8 memory. Study outcomes and limitations: Several donors shared approximately 5% of their naive CD4 clonotypes.

Trimming cost V 4 bases and J 7 bases, with 22 bases left between them. Looked up from germline, CDR1 is MNHEY and CDR2 is SVGAGI. This CDR3 has 16 amino acids. On this clone: Its antigen remains unknown.

Study processing details: Sequence data from immunoSEQ were junction-only and lacked quality scores; consequently, filtering differed. The table came from immunoSEQ multiplex PCR; TCRdb's copy has only in-frame clones and leaves some out. Clone size and the V and J calls come from that table; the DNA yielded D and trimming. The sample has roughly 660,000 clones, 80% to 95% seen once; the top ten hold 34%. The sample was memory CD8+ T cells from PBMCs. Subset denoted: CD45RO+ cells pooled with CCR7-negative TemRA cells. The receptor's source is a man younger than 35 in good health. Some clones in this sample may be carry-over from other donors' samples. V and J are TRBV6-5 and TRBJ1-2, with D hard to call. CDR3 amino acids: CASSSLPAERMAGYTF. The CDR3 DNA reads TGTGCCAGCAGTTCCCTCCCCGCAGAGAGGATGGCTGGCTACACCTTC.